The clone carrying this T cell receptor beta chain has a single count. CDR3 length: 17 residues. CDR1 is MGHDK, CDR2 SYGVNS, per germline. Trimming took 10 bases from V and 5 from J; bases not matched to a gene: 16. This record belongs to a study of blood T cell repertoires in COVID-19. Original methodology: Amplified reference gene primers provided the basis for estimating nucleated cell counts. Profiled with immunoSEQ multiplex PCR; TCRdb holds only in-frame clones, not every one. V, J and clone size are taken as reported in that table, and D and trimming were inferred from the DNA itself. The data contain 290,000 or so clones, 90% of them singletons. Those who participated ranged in age from roughly 18 to 89 years and resided in about two dozen US areas. Cohorts were based on clinical histories the participants reported.

V and J are TRBV25-1 and TRBJ1-6; 8 bases are shared with TRBD1. Sequencing was done on a sample of PBMCs or T cells enriched from blood (not recorded which). The receptor's source is a woman aged 30 to 39 who had recovered from COVID-19. The CDR3 loop is CATEGYVEDRDNSPLHF. CDR3 nucleotides: TGTGCCACTGAGGGATATGTCGAGGACAGGGATAATTCACCCCTCCACTTT.